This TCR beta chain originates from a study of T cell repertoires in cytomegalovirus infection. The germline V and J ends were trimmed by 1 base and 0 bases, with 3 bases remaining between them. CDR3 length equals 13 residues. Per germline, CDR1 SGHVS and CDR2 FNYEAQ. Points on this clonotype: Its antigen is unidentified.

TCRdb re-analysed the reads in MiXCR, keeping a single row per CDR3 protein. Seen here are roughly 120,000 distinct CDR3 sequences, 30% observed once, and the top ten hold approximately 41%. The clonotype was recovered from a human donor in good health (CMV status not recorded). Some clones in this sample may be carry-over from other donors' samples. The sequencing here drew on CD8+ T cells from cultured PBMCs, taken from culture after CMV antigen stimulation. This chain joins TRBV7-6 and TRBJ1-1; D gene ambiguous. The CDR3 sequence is CASSLVLNTEAFF. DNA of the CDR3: TGTGCCAGCAGCTTAGTACTGAACACTGAAGCTTTCTTT.